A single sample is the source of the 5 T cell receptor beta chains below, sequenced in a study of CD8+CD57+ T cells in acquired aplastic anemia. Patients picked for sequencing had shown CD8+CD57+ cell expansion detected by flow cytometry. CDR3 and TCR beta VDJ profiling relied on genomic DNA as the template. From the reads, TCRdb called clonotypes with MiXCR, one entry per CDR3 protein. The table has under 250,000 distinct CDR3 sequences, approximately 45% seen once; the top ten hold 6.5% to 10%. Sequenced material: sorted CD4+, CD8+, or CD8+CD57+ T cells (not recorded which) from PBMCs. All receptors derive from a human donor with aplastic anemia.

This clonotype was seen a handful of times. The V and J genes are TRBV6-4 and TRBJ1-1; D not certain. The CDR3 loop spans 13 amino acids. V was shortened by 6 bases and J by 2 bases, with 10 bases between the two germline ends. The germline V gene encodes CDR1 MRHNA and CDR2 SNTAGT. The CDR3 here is CASRKGINTEAFF. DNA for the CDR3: TGTGCCAGCAGGAAAGGGATAAACACTGAAGCTTTCTTT.

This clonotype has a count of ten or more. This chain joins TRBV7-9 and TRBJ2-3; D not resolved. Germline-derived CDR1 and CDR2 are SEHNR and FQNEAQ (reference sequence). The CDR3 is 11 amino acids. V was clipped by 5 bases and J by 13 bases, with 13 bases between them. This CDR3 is CASSGILGKYF. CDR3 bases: TGTGCCAGCAGCGGCATTCTCGGAAAGTATTTT.

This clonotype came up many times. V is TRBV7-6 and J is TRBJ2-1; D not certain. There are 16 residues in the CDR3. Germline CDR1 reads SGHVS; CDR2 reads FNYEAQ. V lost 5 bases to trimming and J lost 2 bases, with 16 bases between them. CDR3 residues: CASSHSLEAAYNEQFF. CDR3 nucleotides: TGTGCCAGCAGCCATTCTCTAGAGGCCGCCTACAATGAGCAGTTCTTC. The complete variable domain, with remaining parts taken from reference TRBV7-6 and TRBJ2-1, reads GAGVSQSPRYKVTKRGQDVALRCDPISGHVSLYWYRQALGQGPEFLTYFNYEAQQDKSGLPNDRFSAERPEGSISTLTIQRTEQRDSAMYRCASSHSLEAAYNEQFFGPGTRLTVL.

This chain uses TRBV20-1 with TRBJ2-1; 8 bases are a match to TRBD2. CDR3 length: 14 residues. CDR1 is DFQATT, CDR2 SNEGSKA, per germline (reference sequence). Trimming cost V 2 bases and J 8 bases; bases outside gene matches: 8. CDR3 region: CSARRPGGPDEQFF. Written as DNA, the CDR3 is TGCAGTGCTAGACGGCCGGGGGGGCCGGATGAGCAGTTCTTC.

CDR3 residues: CATSRDPGGYGYTF. CDR3 sequence (DNA): TGTGCCACCAGCAGAGATCCCGGTGGCTATGGCTACACCTTC. J is TRBJ1-2 and V is TRBV15; D unclear. V lost 0 bases and J 4 bases, leaving 9 bases between the germline ends. This CDR3 contains 14 residues. Germline CDR1 LNHNV, CDR2 YYDKDF (reference sequence).